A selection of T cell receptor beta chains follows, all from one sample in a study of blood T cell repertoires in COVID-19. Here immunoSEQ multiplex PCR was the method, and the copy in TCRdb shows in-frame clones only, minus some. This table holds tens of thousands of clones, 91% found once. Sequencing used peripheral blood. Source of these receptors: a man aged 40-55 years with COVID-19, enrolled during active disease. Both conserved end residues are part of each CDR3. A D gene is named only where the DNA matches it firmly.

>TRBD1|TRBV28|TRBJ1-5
TGTGCCAGCAGTCTGAGACAGGGGGCCAATCAGCCCCAGCATTTT
CASSLRQGANQPQHF
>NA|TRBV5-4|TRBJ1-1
TGTGCCAGCAGCTTGGCCGGGAGCATGAACACTGAAGCTTTCTTT
CASSLAGSMNTEAFF
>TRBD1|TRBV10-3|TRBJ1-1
TGTGCCATCAGTAAGACAGGGGAAAGCACTGAAGCTTTCTTT
CAISKTGESTEAFF
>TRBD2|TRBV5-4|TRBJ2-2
TGTGCCAGCAGCCTTACTAGCGGGAGTTTAACCGGGGAGCTGTTTTTT
CASSLTSGSLTGELFF
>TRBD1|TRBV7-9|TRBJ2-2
TGTGCCAGCAGCCTCAGGGACAGGAACACCGGGGAGCTGTTTTTT
CASSLRDRNTGELFF
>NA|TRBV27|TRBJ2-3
TGTGCCAGCAGTCCCTCGTACAGGACGATGGCAGATACGCAGTATTTT
CASSPSYRTMADTQYF
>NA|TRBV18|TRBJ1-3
TGTGCCAGCTCACCAGGGGAGTCCGGGCCCGGAAACACCATATATTTT
CASSPGESGPGNTIYF
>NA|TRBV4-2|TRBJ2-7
TGTGCCAGCAGCCAACCGGACAGCTCCTACGAGCAGTACTTC
CASSQPDSSYEQYF
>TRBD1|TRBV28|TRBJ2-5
TGTGCCAGCCAGGGACAGGGGGGCAAGACCCAGTACTTC
CASQGQGGKTQYF
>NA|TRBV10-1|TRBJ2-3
TGCGCCAGCAGCGGACTTCCCACAGATACGCAGTATTTT
CASSGLPTDTQYF
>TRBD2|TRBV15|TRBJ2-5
TGTGCCACCAGCATCCGGGAGGAAAGCCAAGAGACCCAGTACTTC
CATSIREESQETQYF
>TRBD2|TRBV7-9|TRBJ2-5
TGTGCCAGCAGCCGCGGCGGACTAGCGGAAGAGACCCAGTACTTC
CASSRGGLAEETQYF
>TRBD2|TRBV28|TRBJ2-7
TGTGCCAGCAAACCAGACGGACTAGCGATTTACGAGCAGTACTTC
CASKPDGLAIYEQYF
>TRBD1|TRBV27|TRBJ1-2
TGTGCCAGCAGCTTAACGGGACAGGGGGGCTATGGCTACACCTTC
CASSLTGQGGYGYTF